What follows are 11 T cell receptor beta chains derived from one specimen sequenced in a study of blood T cell repertoires in COVID-19. Data came from immunoSEQ multiplex PCR; TCRdb stores just in-frame clones and leaves some out. This sample has some 76,000 clones; more than 65% occur once, and the top ten carry around 10%. Sequencing was done on a sample of peripheral blood. These receptors originate from a man aged 45 to 65 with acute or convalescent COVID-19.

The genes are TRBV12-3 or TRBV12-4 and TRBJ2-3; no clear D gene. The CDR3 has 12 amino acids. V was trimmed by 5 bases and J by 2 bases, leaving 5 bases between them. The CDR3 DNA reads as TGTGCCAGCAGTCGACTCACAGATACGCAGTATTTT. Translated, it gives CASSRLTDTQYF.

This clone was found a few times. J is TRBJ1-4 and V is TRBV5-7, with 10 bases lining up with TRBD1. TRBV5-7 is sorted into the ORF group, with uncertain function. The CDR3 is 15 residues long. V shed 4 bases and J 6 bases; nucleotides not matched to a gene: 6. This CDR3 reads CASSRGQGDDEKLFF. CDR3 bases: TGTGCCAGCAGCCGTGGACAGGGGGACGATGAAAAACTGTTTTTT.

The rearrangement joins TRBV11-2 to TRBJ1-6, with a weak D call TRBD1 (5 bases). This CDR3 is built from 13 residues. Germline CDR1 SGHAT, CDR2 FQNNGV. Deletions cut 7 bases from V and 7 bases from J, with 11 bases between. In DNA, the CDR3 is TGTGCCAGCACCCAGGGCTCGAATTCACCCCTCCACTTT. Its protein is CASTQGSNSPLHF.

This CDR3 is CASSLFGTGGLETQYF. CDR3 bases: TGTGCCAGCAGCTTGTTTGGGACAGGGGGTCTAGAGACCCAGTACTTC. The rearrangement links TRBV5-5 to TRBJ2-5, with 11 bases aligning to TRBD1. This CDR3 has 16 amino acids. CDR1 and CDR2 from the germline V gene are SGHKS and YYEKEE (reference sequence). The V and J ends lost 1 base and 4 bases, in that order; junction bases with no gene match: 6.

The rearrangement links TRBV21-1 to TRBJ2-7; the table's D call TRBD2 went unverified against the DNA. TRBV21-1 is described as a pseudogene. The CDR3 totals 14 residues. The CDR3 bases are TGTGCCAGCGAAGTCGGGGGGGCATCCTACGAGCAGTACTTC. It encodes CASEVGGASYEQYF.

The chain has TRBV6-5 and TRBJ1-4; the match to TRBD1 covers 7 bases. Trimming at V came to 0 bases and at J to 8 bases, leaving 3 bases not matched to a gene. Germline V gene lookup returns CDR1 MNHEY and CDR2 SVGAGI. The CDR3 spans 14 residues. The CDR3 nucleotides read TGTGCCAGCAGTTACTCGACAGGGCCCGAAAAACTGTTTTTT. Protein product: CASSYSTGPEKLFF.

For this clone: One end of the junction is discordant with germline, which a read error may explain. The V call is TRBV27, the J call TRBJ2-5; D might be TRBD2 (5 bases). CDR1 is MNHEY and CDR2 is SMNVEV in the germline V gene (reference sequence). This CDR3 region has 15 residues. This chain's CDR3 is CATSRMEAGKQTQYF. The CDR3 DNA follows: TGTGCCACCAGTCGTATGGAGGCCGGGAAGCAGACCCAGTACTTC.

This clone was picked up a small number of times. This chain uses TRBV27 with TRBJ2-6; 7 bases are shared with TRBD1. The CDR3 is made up of 19 amino acids. The V gene end was trimmed by 0 bases and the J gene end by 0 bases; junction bases not matched to a gene: 8. CDR1 is MNHEY, CDR2 SMNVEV, per germline (reference sequence). CDR3: CASSLSYGTANSGANVLTF. The CDR3 DNA reads as TGTGCCAGCAGTTTATCTTACGGGACAGCGAACTCTGGGGCCAACGTCCTGACTTTC.

The chain combines TRBV7-2 with TRBJ1-5, with D possibly being TRBD1 (5 bases). Germline assignment: CDR1 SGHTA and CDR2 FQGNSA. Trimming took off 3 bases at V and 7 bases at J, with 16 bases between the two ends. The CDR3 totals 15 residues. In nucleotides, the CDR3 is TGTGCCAGCAGCTTGGGGGGTGGGGTCGGCCAGCCCCAGCATTTT. This translates into CASSLGGGVGQPQHF.

The gene calls are TRBV4-3 and TRBJ2-1, with 15 bases matching TRBD2. Per the germline V gene, CDR1 is LGHNA and CDR2 is YSLEER. The CDR3 extends over 17 amino acids. With V trimmed by 0 bases and J by 7 bases, 4 bases remained unmatched. As DNA, the CDR3 is TGCGCCAGCAGCCAAGATAGGACTAGCGGGGGGGCAAATGAGCAGTTCTTC. Its protein product is CASSQDRTSGGANEQFF.

This clone appeared a single time. The rearrangement links TRBV28 to TRBJ2-7; D possibly corresponds to TRBD1 (6 bases). Trimming pared 4 bases from V and 1 base from J, leaving 20 bases between. Looked up from germline, CDR1 is MDHEN and CDR2 is SYDVKM. This CDR3 has 17 residues. The CDR3 is CASSSALYSQGSYEQYF. Here the CDR3 DNA reads TGTGCCAGCAGTTCGGCCCTCTATTCACAGGGTTCCTACGAGCAGTACTTC.